Listed below are T cell receptor beta chains from one sample, sequenced in a study of Graves' ophthalmopathy and Graves' hyperthyroidism. TCRdb redid the calling of the multiplex PCR reads with MiXCR, one entry per CDR3 protein. The repertoire holds over a million distinct CDR3 sequences, with around a third as singletons. The sample consisted of peripheral blood or thyroid tissue (not recorded which). The receptors were sampled from an adult man with Graves' hyperthyroidism. Each CDR3 is given with its conserved first and last residue. A D gene is named only where the DNA matches it firmly. A clone size is listed for some rows: how often the clone was seen (once, few, many), or a class if it is expanded.

V gene	J gene	clone size	D gene	CDR3 length	CDR3 DNA	CDR3 protein
TRBV9	TRBJ1-5	-	-	15	TGTGCCAGCAGCCCCGGGATAAGTAGCAATCAGCCCCAGCATTTT	CASSPGISSNQPQHF
TRBV25-1	TRBJ1-2	-	TRBD1	13	TGTGCTACCAAAACCGGGACAGGGAAAGAAGGCACCTTC	CATKTGTGKEGTF
TRBV7-9	TRBJ1-6	-	TRBD1	14	TGTGCCAGCACACCCGCACAGGGGAATTCACCCCTCCACTTT	CASTPAQGNSPLHF
TRBV29-1	TRBJ2-5	-	-	11	TGCAGCGTCGGGCTAGGGACGACCCAGTACTTC	CSVGLGTTQYF
TRBV12-3/TRBV12-4	TRBJ2-5	many	-	16	TGTGCCAGCAGCCCCTATACGACGGGGGCCCGCGCTACCCAGTACTTC	CASSPYTTGARATQYF
TRBV10-3	TRBJ2-7	many	-	15	TGTGCCATCAGTGAGTCTTCGGGGGACCCCTACGAGCAGTACTTC	CAISESSGDPYEQYF
TRBV20-1	TRBJ2-5	many	TRBD1	14	TGCAGTGCCAGTAGGACAGGGTTTCAAGAGACCCAGTACTTC	CSASRTGFQETQYF
TRBV7-8	TRBJ2-2	-	-	15	TGTGCCAGCAGCTTAATGATAACGAACACCGGGGAGCTGTTTTTT	CASSLMITNTGELFF
TRBV25-1	TRBJ2-7	-	-	8	TGTGCCAGCAGTGAGAACAGGTTC	CASSENRF
TRBV19	TRBJ1-1	many	-	13	TGTGCCAGTAGGCAGGGGTCGGGCACTGAAGCTTTCTTT	CASRQGSGTEAFF
TRBV5-1	TRBJ2-7	-	-	13	TGCGCCAGCAGCGATTCAGGTCCCTACGAGCAGTACTTC	CASSDSGPYEQYF
TRBV7-3	TRBJ2-2	-	-	18	TGCGCCAGCAGCCAGGACTCCGGAGGCAGGCCCAGTACCGGGGAGCTGTTTTTT	CASSQDSGGRPSTGELFF
TRBV12-3/TRBV12-4	TRBJ1-6	-	TRBD1	17	TGTGCCAGCAGTCCCCAACCCGGGACAGGGGACAATTCACCCCTCCACTTT	CASSPQPGTGDNSPLHF
TRBV6-5	TRBJ1-6	many	TRBD1	15	TGTGCCAGCAGTTACCGGACAGGGGTTTATTCACCCCTCCACTTT	CASSYRTGVYSPLHF
TRBV10-3	TRBJ1-5	-	-	13	TGTGCCAGCCGTGACACAGGAGATCAGCCCCAGCATTTT	CASRDTGDQPQHF
TRBV10-3	TRBJ1-5	many	-	16	TGTGCCATCAGTGAGTCCCCAGGGGCGACGAAGCAGCCCCAGCATTTT	CAISESPGATKQPQHF
TRBV7-2	TRBJ2-7	-	-	18	TGTGCCAGCAGCTCTCAAACCGGAGCCAGGGGTCCGACCTACGAGCAGTACTTC	CASSSQTGARGPTYEQYF
TRBV7-8	TRBJ2-5	many	TRBD1	16	TGTGCCAGCAGCTTTAACGGACAGGGGGCCCAAGAGACCCAGTACTTC	CASSFNGQGAQETQYF
TRBV24-1	TRBJ2-2	many	-	16	TGTGCCACCAGTGATTTGGGGACCGCGAACACCGGGGAGCTGTTTTTT	CATSDLGTANTGELFF
TRBV29-1	TRBJ1-3	few	-	13	TGCAGCGTTGTCGGGCGGTATGGCTACACCATATATTTT	CSVVGRYGYTIYF
TRBV10-2	TRBJ1-1	-	-	13	TGCGCCAGCAGATCCGGGACGGGTCATGAAGCTTTCTTT	CASRSGTGHEAFF
TRBV7-8	TRBJ2-2	-	-	14	TGCACCAGCACCAGACCTACGAACACCGGGGAGCTGTTTTTT	CTSTRPTNTGELFF
TRBV7-2	TRBJ2-7	once	-	20	-	CASSIYLCSVEASRTYEQYF
TRBV7-9	TRBJ1-6	-	-	13	TGTGCCAGCAGCCCCTGGCAGGGTCCGGCCCTCCACTTT	CASSPWQGPALHF